A single T cell receptor beta chain is shown here with its context. Using immunoSEQ multiplex PCR, the repertoire was profiled, and TCRdb retains in-frame clones only, with some absent. The sample lists some 1.5 million clones, 96% seen once, with 0.95% to 1.5% in the top ten. The data were taken from a study of shared clonotypes between healthy human individuals. The V gene's germline CDR1 is LGHNA and CDR2 YNFKEQ. The V gene end was trimmed by 1 base and the J gene end by 2 bases; junction bases not matched to a gene: 2. CDR3 length: 17 amino acids. This chain links TRBV4-2 with TRBJ2-1, with TRBD2 matching over 13 bases. The material sequenced was naive CD4+ T cells sorted from blood. As to subset: CD45RA+ positively selected. The clonotype originates from a man aged 25-45 years in good health. CDR3: CASSQGTSGSAYNEQFF. The CDR3 DNA reads as TGTGCCAGCAGCCAAGGGACTAGCGGGAGCGCCTACAATGAGCAGTTCTTC.